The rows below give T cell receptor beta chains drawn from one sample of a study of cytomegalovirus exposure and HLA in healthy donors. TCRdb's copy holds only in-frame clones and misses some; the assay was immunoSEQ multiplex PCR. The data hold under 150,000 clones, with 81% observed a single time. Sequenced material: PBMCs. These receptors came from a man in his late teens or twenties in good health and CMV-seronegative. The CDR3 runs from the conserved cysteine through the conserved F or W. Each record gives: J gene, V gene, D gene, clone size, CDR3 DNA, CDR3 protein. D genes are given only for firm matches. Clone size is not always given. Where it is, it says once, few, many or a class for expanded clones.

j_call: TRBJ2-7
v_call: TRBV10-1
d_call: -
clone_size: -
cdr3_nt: TGCGCCAGCAGTCGGGGTGCGGGGGAGCAGTACTTC
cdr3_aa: CASSRGAGEQYF

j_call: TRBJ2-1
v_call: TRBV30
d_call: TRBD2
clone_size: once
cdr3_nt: TGTGCCTGGAGTGTCGGGGGGGCCTGGTCCTACAATGAGCAGTTCTTC
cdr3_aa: CAWSVGGAWSYNEQFF

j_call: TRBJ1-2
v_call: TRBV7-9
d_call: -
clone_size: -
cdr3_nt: TGTGCCAGCAGCCCCGGCACAGGTTTTGTCTCTGACTATGGCTACACCTTC
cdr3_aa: CASSPGTGFVSDYGYTF

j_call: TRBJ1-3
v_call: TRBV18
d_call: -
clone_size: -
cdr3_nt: TGTGCCAGCTCACCTCCGGACATTTCGAACACCATATATTTT
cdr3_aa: CASSPPDISNTIYF

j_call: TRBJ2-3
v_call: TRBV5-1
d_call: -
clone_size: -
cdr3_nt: TGCGCCAGCAGCCCGGGGACTCAGACCACAGATACGCAGTATTTT
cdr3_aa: CASSPGTQTTDTQYF

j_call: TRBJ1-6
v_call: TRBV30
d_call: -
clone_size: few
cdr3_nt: TGTGCCTGGAGTCTGGCAGAAAATTCACCCCTCCACTTT
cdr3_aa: CAWSLAENSPLHF

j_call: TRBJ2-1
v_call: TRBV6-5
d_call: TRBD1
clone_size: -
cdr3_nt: TGTGCCAGCAGTTACACAGGGGAAACATACAATGAGCAGTTCTTC
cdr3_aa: CASSYTGETYNEQFF

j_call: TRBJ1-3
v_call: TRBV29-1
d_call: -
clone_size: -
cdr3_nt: TGCAGCGTCGGGTATTGGGGAGCGTCTGGAAACACCATATATTTT
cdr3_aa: CSVGYWGASGNTIYF

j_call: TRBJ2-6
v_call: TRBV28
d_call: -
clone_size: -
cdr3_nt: TGTGCCAGCAGCCGCGATACAGGGCCCGGGGCCAACGTCCTGACTTTC
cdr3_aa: CASSRDTGPGANVLTF

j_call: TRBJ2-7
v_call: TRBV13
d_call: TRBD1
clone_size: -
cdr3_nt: TGTGCCAGCAGCTTAGGTCTTGGACAGGGGGTCGACGAGCAGTACTTC
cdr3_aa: CASSLGLGQGVDEQYF

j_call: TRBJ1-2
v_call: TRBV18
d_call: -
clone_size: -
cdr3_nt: TGTGCCAGCTCGAGAGAAACACCGGGACACATATTCTATGGCTACACCTTC
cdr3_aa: CASSRETPGHIFYGYTF

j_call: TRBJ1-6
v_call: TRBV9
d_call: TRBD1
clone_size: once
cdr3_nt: TGTGCCAGCAGCGCAGGGACAGGATTGGGGTCACCCCTCCACTTT
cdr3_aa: CASSAGTGLGSPLHF

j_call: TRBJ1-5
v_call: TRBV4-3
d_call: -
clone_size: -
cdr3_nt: TGCGCCAGCAGCCAAACACAGGGAGATCAGCCCCAGCATTTT
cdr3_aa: CASSQTQGDQPQHF

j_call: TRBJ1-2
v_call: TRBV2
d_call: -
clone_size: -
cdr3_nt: TGTGCCAGCAGTGAATATATTGAGAGAAGCTACACCTTC
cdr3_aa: CASSEYIERSYTF

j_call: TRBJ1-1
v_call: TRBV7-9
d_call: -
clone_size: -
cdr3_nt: TGTGCCAGCAGCTTAAGTGGGGGGTGGGGGTCTGAAGCTTTCTTT
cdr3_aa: CASSLSGGWGSEAFF

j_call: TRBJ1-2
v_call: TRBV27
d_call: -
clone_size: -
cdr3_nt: TGTGCCAGCAGTCTCGCGGGCTCATCGGGTGCTTATGGCTACACCTTC
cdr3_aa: CASSLAGSSGAYGYTF

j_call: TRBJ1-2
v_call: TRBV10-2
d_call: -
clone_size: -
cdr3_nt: TGCGCCAGCAGTCCCTACGGAAGGAGGAAAGACTATGGCTACACCTTC
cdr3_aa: CASSPYGRRKDYGYTF

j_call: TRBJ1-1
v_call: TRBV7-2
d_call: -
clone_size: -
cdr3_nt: TGTGCCAGCAGCTTAACCCAGGTGGAAGCTTTCTTT
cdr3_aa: CASSLTQVEAFF

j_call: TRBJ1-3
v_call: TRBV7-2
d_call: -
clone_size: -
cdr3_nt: TGTGCCAGCAGCTACAGCCAGGTCCCTGGAAACACCATATATTTT
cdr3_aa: CASSYSQVPGNTIYF

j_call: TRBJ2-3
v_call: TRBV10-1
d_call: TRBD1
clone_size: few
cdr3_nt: TGCGCCAGCAGTGAGTCTGGGACAGGGGGTAGGGGTACGCAGTATTTT
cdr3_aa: CASSESGTGGRGTQYF

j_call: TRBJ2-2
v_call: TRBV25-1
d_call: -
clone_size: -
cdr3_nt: TGTGCCAGCAGTGGGCCGGGGAGAGGTGCCGGGGAGCTGTTTTTT
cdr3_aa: CASSGPGRGAGELFF

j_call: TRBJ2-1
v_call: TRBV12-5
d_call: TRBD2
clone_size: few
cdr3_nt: TGTGCTAGTGGCGGGGGGGATTTTGATGAGCAGTTCTTC
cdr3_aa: CASGGGDFDEQFF